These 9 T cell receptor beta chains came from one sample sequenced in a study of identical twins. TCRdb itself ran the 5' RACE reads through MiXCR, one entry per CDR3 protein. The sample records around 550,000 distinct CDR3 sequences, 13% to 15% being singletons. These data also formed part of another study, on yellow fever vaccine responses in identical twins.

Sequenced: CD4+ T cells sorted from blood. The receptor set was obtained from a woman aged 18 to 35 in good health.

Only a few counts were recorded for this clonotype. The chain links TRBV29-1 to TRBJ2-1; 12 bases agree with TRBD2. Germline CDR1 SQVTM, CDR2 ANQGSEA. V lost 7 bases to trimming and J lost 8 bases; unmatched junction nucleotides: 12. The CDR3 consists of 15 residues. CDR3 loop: CSARPPSGGAYEQFF. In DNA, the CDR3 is TGCAGCGCCCGCCCCCCTAGCGGGGGGGCTTATGAGCAGTTCTTC.

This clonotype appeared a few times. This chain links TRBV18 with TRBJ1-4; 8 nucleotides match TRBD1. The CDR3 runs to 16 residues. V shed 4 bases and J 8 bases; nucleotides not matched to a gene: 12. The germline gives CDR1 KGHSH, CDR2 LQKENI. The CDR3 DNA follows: TGTGCCAGCTCACTCGGACAGGGCCGGTCGTTGGAAAAACTGTTTTTT. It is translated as CASSLGQGRSLEKLFF.

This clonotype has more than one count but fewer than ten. CDR3 in amino acids: CASSYSAPNTGIRDIQYF. CDR3 DNA: TGTGCCAGCAGTTACTCCGCCCCGAATACAGGGATAAGAGACATTCAGTACTTC. This chain joins TRBV6-5 and TRBJ2-4; a weak D match, TRBD1 (6 bases). The V end was cut by 0 bases, the J end by 8 bases, with 23 bases between. The CDR3 has 18 residues. In germline, CDR1 is MNHEY, CDR2 SVGAGI.

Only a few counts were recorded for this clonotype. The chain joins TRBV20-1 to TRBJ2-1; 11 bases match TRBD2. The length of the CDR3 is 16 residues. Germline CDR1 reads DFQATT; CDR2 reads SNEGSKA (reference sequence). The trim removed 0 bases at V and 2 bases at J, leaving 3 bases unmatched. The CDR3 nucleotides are TGCAGTGCTAGAGATCATAGCGGGAGGGCCTACAATGAGCAGTTCTTC. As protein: CSARDHSGRAYNEQFF.

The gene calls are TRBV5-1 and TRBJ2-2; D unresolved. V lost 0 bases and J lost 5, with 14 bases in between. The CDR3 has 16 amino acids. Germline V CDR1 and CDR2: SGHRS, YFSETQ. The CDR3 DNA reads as TGCGCCAGCAGCTTGGCCGAAGGGTGGCGAACCGGGGAGCTGTTTTTT. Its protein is CASSLAEGWRTGELFF.

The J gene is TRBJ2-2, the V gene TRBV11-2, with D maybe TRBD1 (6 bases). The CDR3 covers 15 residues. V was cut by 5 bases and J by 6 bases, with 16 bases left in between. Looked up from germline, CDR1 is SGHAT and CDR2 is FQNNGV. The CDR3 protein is CASSPSQGLSGELFF. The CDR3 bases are TGTGCCAGCAGCCCCTCACAGGGTTTATCCGGGGAGCTGTTTTTT. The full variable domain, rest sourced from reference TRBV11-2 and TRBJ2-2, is EAGVAQSPRYKIIEKRQSVAFWCNPISGHATLYWYQQILGQGPKLLIQFQNNGVVDDSQLPKDRFSAERLKGVDSTLKIQPAKLEDSAVYLCASSPSQGLSGELFFGEGSRLTVL.

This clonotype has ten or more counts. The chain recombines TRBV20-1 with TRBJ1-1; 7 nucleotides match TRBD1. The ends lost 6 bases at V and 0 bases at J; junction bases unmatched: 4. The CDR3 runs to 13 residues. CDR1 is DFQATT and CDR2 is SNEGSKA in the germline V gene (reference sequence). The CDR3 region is CSAPTGLNTEAFF. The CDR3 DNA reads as TGCAGTGCCCCGACAGGGCTGAACACTGAAGCTTTCTTT.

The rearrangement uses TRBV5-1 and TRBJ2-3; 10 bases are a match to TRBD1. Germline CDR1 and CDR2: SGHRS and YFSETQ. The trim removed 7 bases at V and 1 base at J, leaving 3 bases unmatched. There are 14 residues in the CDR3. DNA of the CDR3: TGCGCCAGCCACGGGACAGGGGGCACAGATACGCAGTATTTT. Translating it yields CASHGTGGTDTQYF.

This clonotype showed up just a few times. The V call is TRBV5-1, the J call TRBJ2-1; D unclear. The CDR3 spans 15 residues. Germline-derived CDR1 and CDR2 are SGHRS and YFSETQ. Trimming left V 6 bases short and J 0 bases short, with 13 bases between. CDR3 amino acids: CASTQTASSYNEQFF. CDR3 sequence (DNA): TGCGCCAGCACCCAGACCGCGAGCTCCTACAATGAGCAGTTCTTC.